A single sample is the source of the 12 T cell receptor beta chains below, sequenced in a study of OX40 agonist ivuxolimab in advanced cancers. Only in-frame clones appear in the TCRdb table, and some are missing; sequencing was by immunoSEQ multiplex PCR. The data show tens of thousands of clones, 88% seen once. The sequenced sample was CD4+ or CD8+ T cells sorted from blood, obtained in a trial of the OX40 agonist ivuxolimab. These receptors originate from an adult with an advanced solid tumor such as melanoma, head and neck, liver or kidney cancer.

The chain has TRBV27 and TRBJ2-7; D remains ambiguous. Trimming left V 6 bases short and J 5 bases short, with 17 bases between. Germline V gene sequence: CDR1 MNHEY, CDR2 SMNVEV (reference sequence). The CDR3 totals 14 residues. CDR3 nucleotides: TGTGCCAGCAGAGGTTGGGTCGAACGGGACGAGCAGTACTTC. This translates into CASRGWVERDEQYF.

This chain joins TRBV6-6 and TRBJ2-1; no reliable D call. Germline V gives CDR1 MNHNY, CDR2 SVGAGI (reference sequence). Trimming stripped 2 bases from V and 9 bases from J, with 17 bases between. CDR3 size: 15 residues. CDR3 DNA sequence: TGTGCCAGCAGTTACGTCAGGACCCACGGAAGTGAGCAGTTCTTC. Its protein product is CASSYVRTHGSEQFF.

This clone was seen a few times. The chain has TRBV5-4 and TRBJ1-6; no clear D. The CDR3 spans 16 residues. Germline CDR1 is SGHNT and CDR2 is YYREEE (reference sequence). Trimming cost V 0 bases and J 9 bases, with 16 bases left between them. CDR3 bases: TGTGCCAGCAGCTTGGTCCCCGGCGGCCAGGCTTCACCCCTCCACTTT. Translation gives CASSLVPGGQASPLHF. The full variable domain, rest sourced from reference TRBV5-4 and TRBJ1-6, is ETGVTQSPTHLIKTRGQQVTLRCSSQSGHNTVSWYQQALGQGPQFIFQYYREEENGRGNFPPRFSGLQFPNYSSELNVNALELDDSALYLCASSLVPGGQASPLHFGNGTRLTVT.

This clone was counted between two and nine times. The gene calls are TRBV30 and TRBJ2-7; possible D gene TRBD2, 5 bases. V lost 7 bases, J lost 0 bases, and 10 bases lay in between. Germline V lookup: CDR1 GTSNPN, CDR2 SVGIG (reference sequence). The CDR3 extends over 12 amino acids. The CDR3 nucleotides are TGTGCCTTAAAAGGGAGCTCCTACGAGCAGTACTTC. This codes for CALKGSSYEQYF.

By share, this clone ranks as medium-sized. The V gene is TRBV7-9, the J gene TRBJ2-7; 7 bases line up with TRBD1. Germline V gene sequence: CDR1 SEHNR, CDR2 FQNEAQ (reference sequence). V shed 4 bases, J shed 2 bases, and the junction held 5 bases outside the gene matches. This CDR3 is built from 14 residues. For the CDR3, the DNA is TGTGCCAGCAGCTACCGGGACAGCCCCTACGAGCAGTACTTC. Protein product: CASSYRDSPYEQYF. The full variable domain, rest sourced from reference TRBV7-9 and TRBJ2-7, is DTGVSQNPRHKITKRGQNVTFRCDPISEHNRLYWYRQTLGQGPEFLTYFQNEAQLEKSRLLSDRFSAERPKGSFSTLEIQRTEQGDSAMYLCASSYRDSPYEQYFGPGTRLTVT.

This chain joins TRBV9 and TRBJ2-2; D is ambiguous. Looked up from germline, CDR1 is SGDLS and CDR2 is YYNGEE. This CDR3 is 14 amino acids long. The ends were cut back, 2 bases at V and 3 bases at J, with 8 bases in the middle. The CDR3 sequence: CASSVYQDTGELFF. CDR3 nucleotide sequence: TGTGCCAGCAGCGTTTACCAGGACACCGGGGAGCTGTTTTTT.

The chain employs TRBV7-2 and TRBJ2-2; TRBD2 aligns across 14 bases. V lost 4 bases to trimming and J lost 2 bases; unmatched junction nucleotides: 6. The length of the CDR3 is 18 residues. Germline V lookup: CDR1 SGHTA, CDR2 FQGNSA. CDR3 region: CASSSPGLAGDNTGELFF. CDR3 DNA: TGTGCCAGCAGCTCACCGGGACTAGCGGGGGACAACACCGGGGAGCTGTTTTTT.

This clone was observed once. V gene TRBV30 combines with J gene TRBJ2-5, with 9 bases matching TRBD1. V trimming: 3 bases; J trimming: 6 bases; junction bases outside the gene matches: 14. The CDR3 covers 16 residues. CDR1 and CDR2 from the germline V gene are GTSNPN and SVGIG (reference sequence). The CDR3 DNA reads TGTGCCTGGAGCGGCTACCCGGGACAGGGTAGGCAGACCCAGTACTTC. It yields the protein CAWSGYPGQGRQTQYF.

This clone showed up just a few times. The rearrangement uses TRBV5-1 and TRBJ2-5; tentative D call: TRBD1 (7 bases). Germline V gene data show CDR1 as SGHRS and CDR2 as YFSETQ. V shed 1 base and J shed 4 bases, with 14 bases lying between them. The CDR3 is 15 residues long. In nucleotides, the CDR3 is TGCGCCAGCAGCTTGTACATCAGGGGGGCAGAGACCCAGTACTTC. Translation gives CASSLYIRGAETQYF. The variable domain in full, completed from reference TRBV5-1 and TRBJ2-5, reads KAGVTQTPRYLIKTRGQQVTLSCSPISGHRSVSWYQQTPGQGLQFLFEYFSETQRNKGNFPGRFSGRQFSNSRSEMNVSTLELGDSALYLCASSLYIRGAETQYFGPGTRLLVL.

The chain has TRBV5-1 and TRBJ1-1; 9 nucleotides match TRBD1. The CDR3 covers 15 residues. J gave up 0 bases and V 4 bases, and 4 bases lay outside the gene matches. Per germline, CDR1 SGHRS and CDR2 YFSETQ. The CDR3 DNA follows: TGCGCCAGCAGCCGGACAGGGGTCGTGAACACTGAAGCTTTCTTT. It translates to CASSRTGVVNTEAFF.

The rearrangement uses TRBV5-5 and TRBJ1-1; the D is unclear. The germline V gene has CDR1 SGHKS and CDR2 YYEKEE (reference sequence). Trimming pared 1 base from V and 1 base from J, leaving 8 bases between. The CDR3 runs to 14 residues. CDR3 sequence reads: CASSLRTGNTEAFF. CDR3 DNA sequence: TGTGCCAGCAGCTTGCGGACGGGGAACACTGAAGCTTTCTTT.

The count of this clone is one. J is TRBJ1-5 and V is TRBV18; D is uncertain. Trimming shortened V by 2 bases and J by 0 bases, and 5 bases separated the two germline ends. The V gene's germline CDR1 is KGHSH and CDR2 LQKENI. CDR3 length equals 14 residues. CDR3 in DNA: TGTGCCAGCTCACCAACCGATAGCAATCAGCCCCAGCATTTT. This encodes CASSPTDSNQPQHF.